This T cell receptor beta chain stems from a study of T cell responses to AZD1222 COVID-19 vaccine listed by TCRdb under 2021. Regarding the study in general: AZD1222 recipients whose second dose came at about 4 weeks and those whose second dose came at about 12 weeks were combined into one group, since spike-specific TCR depth and breadth did not differ between the two schedules. Trial participants were enrolled by age into 18-55, 56-69 and 70-plus year subgroups, with around 140, 26 and 57 TCR-sequenced participants respectively. TCR sequencing covered roughly 230 trial participants: around 210 given two doses of AZD1222 and about 26 given two doses of MenACWY control vaccine.

Study-wide conclusions, independent of this receptor: Conclusions about previously exposed vaccinees were limited because only six AZD1222 recipients were SARS-CoV-2 seropositive at baseline. No day 14 peak-response samples were available, so repertoires were characterized only after the peak T cell response. The 56-69-year group was small, and its depth increase did not reach significance, likely because of low power. Participants were mostly white British and included more females than males, and it was suggested by the authors that clonal diversity may have been underestimated. Epitopes outside the regions mutated in the B.1.351 and B.1.1.7 variants were reportedly recognized by nearly half of the unique spike-specific TCRs. Vaccine-associated CD4 TCRs spanned the whole spike protein, with dominant responses in regions 160-218 and 743-854. After two AZD1222 doses, both the breadth and the depth of spike-specific TCRs were significantly higher than at day 0 and than in MenACWY recipients.

From its cysteine to its phenylalanine, the CDR3 spans 17 amino acids. Of all the DNA, just the CDR3 is kept, 51 bases in frame from base 1. CDR1 LGHNA and CDR2 YNFKEQ are derived from the germline V gene. V trim: 1 base; J trim: 4 bases; unmatched bases: 4. What this sample's time point label stands for: baseline before first vaccination. Vaccinee samples came from UK trials COV001 and COV002, including a single-blind randomized controlled phase 2/3 trial of AZD1222 (ChAdOx1 nCoV-19) in healthy adults. For TCRbeta chain sequencing, PBMC samples from trial participants were taken at day 0 and at day 28 after the second dose. Turning to this clone: Its target antigen remains unknown. Base qualities are not provided; no much larger clone lies one nucleotide away.

The CDR3 regions of human TCRbeta chains were analyzed by immunosequencing. As for how the authors treated the data: TCRs in the repertoires were matched against a reference library of SARS-CoV-2-specific TCRs that had been generated with the MIRA antigen-specificity platform. Breadth meant the fraction of unique TCRs that were SARS-CoV-2-associated, whereas depth meant the fraction of total T cells that were SARS-CoV-2-associated. Using the MIRA data, each spike-specific TCR was assigned both to the spike region to which the TCR was reactive and to a CD4 or CD8 class. Log10-transformed breadth and depth values were compared by one-way ANOVA with Sidak's multiple comparisons tests. TCRdb carries this immuneACCESS record with in-frame sequences only. Its versions omit some clonotypes, under half of them owing to an unresolved V gene in the studies checked, with the rest unexplained. V and J calls plus clone size are reproduced from that table; the DNA served to infer D and trimming. The sample data list 100,000 to 120,000 clones, and nearly 90% of these were observed just once. Around 3.2% of the sample comes from the top ten.

Sequences were derived from peripheral blood, sampled on day 0 of AZD1222 vaccination. This clonotype was obtained from an adult in good health. Rearrangement joined TRBV4-2 to TRBJ2-1; TRBD2 aligns with 13 central bases. The nucleotide sequence is TGTGCCAGCAGCCAAGCGGGGACTAGCGGGAAGTACAATGAGCAGTTCTTC. Translated, this gives CASSQAGTSGKYNEQFF.